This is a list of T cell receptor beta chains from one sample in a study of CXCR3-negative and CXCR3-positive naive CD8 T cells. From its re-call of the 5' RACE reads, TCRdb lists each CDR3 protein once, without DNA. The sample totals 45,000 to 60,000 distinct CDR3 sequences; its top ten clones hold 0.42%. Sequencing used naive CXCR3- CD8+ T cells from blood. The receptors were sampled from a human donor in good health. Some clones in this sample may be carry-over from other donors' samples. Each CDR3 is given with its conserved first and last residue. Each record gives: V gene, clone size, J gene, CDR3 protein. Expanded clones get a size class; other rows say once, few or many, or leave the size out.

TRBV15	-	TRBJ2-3	CATSRPSSGVTDTQYF
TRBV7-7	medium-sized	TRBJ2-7	CASSPRDRDYEQYF
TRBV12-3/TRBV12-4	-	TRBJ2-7	CASSIGSGGGYEQYF
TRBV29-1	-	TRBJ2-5	CSVAPSQTSGYGETQYF
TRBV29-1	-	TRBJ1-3	CSVVPDRNSGNTIYF
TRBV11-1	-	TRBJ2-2	CASSSPLKPGELFF
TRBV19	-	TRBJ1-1	CASTIGFTEAFF
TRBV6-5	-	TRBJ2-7	CAASDRDRTYEQYF
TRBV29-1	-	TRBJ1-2	CSADGDRAVDGYTF
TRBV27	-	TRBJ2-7	CASQSGGTYEQYF
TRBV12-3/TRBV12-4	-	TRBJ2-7	CASSSPSDSYEQYF
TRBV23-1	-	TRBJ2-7	CASSQLLQGAMVYEQYF
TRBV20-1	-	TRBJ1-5	CSARPTGTYSNQPQHF
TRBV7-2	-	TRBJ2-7	CASSHPPSGGHHEQYF